Presented here are 8 T cell receptor beta chains from one specimen sequenced in a study of blood T cell repertoires in COVID-19. TCRdb's copy holds only in-frame clones and misses some; the assay was immunoSEQ multiplex PCR. This sample has 150,000 to 200,000 clones, with more than 80% found just once. Sequencing used peripheral blood. These receptor sequences come from a woman aged 55-70 years with COVID-19, enrolled during active disease.

The CDR3 nucleotides are TGTGCCAGCTCACCACCTATGACAGGAGTCTCTGGAAACACCATATATTTT. Protein: CASSPPMTGVSGNTIYF. The genes are TRBV18 and TRBJ1-3; tentatively, D is TRBD1 (6 bases). This CDR3 has 17 residues. Germline V gene lookup returns CDR1 KGHSH and CDR2 LQKENI. Trimming took off 0 bases at V and 0 bases at J, with 12 bases between the two ends.

The chain is built from TRBV9 and TRBJ1-5, with a tentative D call TRBD1 (6 bases). Trimming cost V 4 bases and J 7 bases, with 12 bases left between them. This CDR3 has 13 amino acids. Germline V lookup: CDR1 SGDLS, CDR2 YYNGEE. Written as DNA, the CDR3 is TGTGCCAGCAGCCCCCGGGGGGGCCAGCCCCAGCATTTT. Its protein product is CASSPRGGQPQHF.

The DNA of the CDR3 is TGTGCCAGCAGTGAAACCTCAGGGGGCTACACTGAAGCTTTCTTT. Encoded protein: CASSETSGGYTEAFF. This chain links TRBV6-1 with TRBJ1-1; TRBD1 agrees at 8 bases. This CDR3 region has 15 residues. V was clipped by 2 bases and J by 3 bases; unmatched bases: 5. In germline, CDR1 is MNHNS, CDR2 SASEGT.

V usage is TRBV29-1 and J usage is TRBJ2-2, with a possible D match to TRBD1 (5 bases). Trimming shortened V by 3 bases and J by 1 base, and 9 bases separated the two germline ends. Germline loops: CDR1 SQVTM, CDR2 ANQGSEA. The CDR3 totals 14 residues. The DNA for the CDR3 is TGCAGCGTTGAGGGGCAGATGAACACCGGGGAGCTGTTTTTT. Its protein is CSVEGQMNTGELFF.

In this sample, this clone turned up a few times. The rearrangement joins TRBV18 to TRBJ2-7; TRBD2 is a possible D gene (5 bases). The V gene lost 2 bases and the J gene lost 6 bases, with 5 bases spanning the gap. The CDR3 is made up of 11 amino acids. Per the germline V gene, CDR1 is KGHSH and CDR2 is LQKENI. CDR3 nucleotide sequence: TGTGCCAGCTCACCAGGAGGCGAGCAGTACTTC. Its translation: CASSPGGEQYF. Drawing the rest from reference TRBV18 and TRBJ2-7, the complete variable domain is NAGVMQNPRHLVRRRGQEARLRCSPMKGHSHVYWYRQLPEEGLKFMVYLQKENIIDESGMPKERFSAEFPKEGPSILRIQQVVRGDSAAYFCASSPGGEQYFGPGTRLTVT.

To note about this clone: The junction and the germline gene differ at one end; a read error may be behind it. V and J are TRBV29-1 and TRBJ1-1; 8 bases line up with TRBD1. The CDR3 is made up of 13 amino acids. Germline-derived CDR1 and CDR2 are SQVTM and ANQGSEA. The CDR3 here is CSVSGQVNAEAFF. In DNA, the CDR3 is TGCAGCGTGTCGGGACAGGTGAACGCTGAAGCTTTCTTT.

This clone was observed a few times. The chain couples TRBV27 to TRBJ2-4, with 8 bases matching TRBD1. Germline trimming cut 4 bases from V and 0 bases from J; bases unmatched to any gene: 14. Germline loops: CDR1 MNHEY, CDR2 SMNVEV (reference sequence). This CDR3 region has 19 residues. The CDR3 DNA is TGTGCCAGCAGTTCAACCCCTCCAGGGGGCCTCATAGCCAAAAACATTCAGTACTTC. It encodes CASSSTPPGGLIAKNIQYF.

This chain links TRBV6-6 with TRBJ2-4; the D gene is possibly TRBD1 (7 bases). The germline CDR1 and CDR2 sequences are MNHNY and SVGAGI (reference sequence). This CDR3 spans 15 amino acids. V was shortened by 8 bases and J by 0 bases, with 14 bases between the two germline ends. CDR3 in amino acids: CASRGTVLAKNIQYF. CDR3 DNA: TGTGCCAGCCGCGGGACAGTTCTAGCCAAAAACATTCAGTACTTC.